The 27 T cell receptor beta chains below all came from one sample that was sequenced in a study of CD8 T cells in ankylosing spondylitis. Study-wide results and caveats: Typical of ankylosing spondylitis blood, it appeared, was a TCR beta motif of fewer than 10 highly homologous variants.

TCRdb fed the 5' RACE reads into MiXCR, producing one record per CDR3 protein. The table shows 390,000 or so distinct CDR3 sequences, with approximately 20% occurring only once. Their specific antigens are unknown. Sequencing input: blood, either unsorted or a sorted T cell fraction (not recorded which). The receptor set was obtained from a male donor with ankylosing spondylitis.

There are a few counts of this clonotype. V is TRBV12-3 or TRBV12-4 and J is TRBJ1-6; 10 bases map to TRBD1. With 5 bases clipped from V and 8 bases from J, the junction kept 6 bases outside the gene matches. The CDR3 totals 15 residues. CDR3 in amino acids: CASSLRGTGDSPLHF. CDR3 in DNA: TGTGCCAGCAGTCTAAGAGGGACAGGGGATTCACCCCTCCACTTT.

This clonotype was seen a handful of times. The chain joins TRBV9 to TRBJ2-5; 10 bases are a match to TRBD2. Germline V gene lookup returns CDR1 SGDLS and CDR2 YYNGEE. With 3 bases clipped from V and 5 bases from J, the junction kept 16 bases outside the gene matches. The CDR3 is made up of 18 amino acids. The CDR3 reads CASSATSAGGPILETQYF. The CDR3 region has the DNA TGTGCCAGCAGCGCTACCTCAGCGGGAGGGCCGATTTTGGAGACCCAGTACTTC.

This clonotype came up a few times. This chain joins TRBV9 and TRBJ2-1, with 11 nucleotides matching TRBD2. Per the germline V gene, CDR1 is SGDLS and CDR2 is YYNGEE. V lost 0 bases, J lost 4 bases, and 6 bases stayed unmatched. This CDR3 is built from 17 residues. For the CDR3, the DNA is TGTGCCAGCAGCGTAGCTTCAGGGACTAGCGGTTACAATGAGCAGTTCTTC. This encodes CASSVASGTSGYNEQFF.

This clonotype was seen a few times. This chain uses TRBV5-1 with TRBJ1-4; no reliable D call. This CDR3 region has 13 residues. Germline CDR1 reads SGHRS; CDR2 reads YFSETQ. V was clipped by 0 bases and J by 11 bases, with 11 bases between them. The CDR3 protein is CASSLGAPEKLFF. CDR3 DNA: TGCGCCAGCAGCTTGGGAGCCCCGGAGAAACTGTTTTTT. The variable domain in full, with the rest retrieved from reference TRBV5-1 and TRBJ1-4, is KAGVTQTPRYLIKTRGQQVTLSCSPISGHRSVSWYQQTPGQGLQFLFEYFSETQRNKGNFPGRFSGRQFSNSRSEMNVSTLELGDSALYLCASSLGAPEKLFFGSGTQLSVL.

This chain links TRBV18 with TRBJ2-1, with D maybe TRBD1 (7 bases). The germline V gene has CDR1 KGHSH and CDR2 LQKENI. Trimming cost V 6 bases and J 4 bases, with 19 bases left between them. This CDR3 contains 16 residues. The CDR3 DNA reads TGTGCCAGCTCTCTCGTCGCGGGACAGCTTTACAATGAGCAGTTCTTC. Its protein is CASSLVAGQLYNEQFF.

This chain uses TRBV15 with TRBJ2-5; D not certain. V was clipped by 3 bases and J by 2 bases, with 16 bases between them. The CDR3 totals 16 residues. Germline CDR1 LNHNV, CDR2 YYDKDF (reference sequence). CDR3 protein: CATSRGLDLVQETQYF. CDR3 DNA sequence: TGTGCCACCAGCAGGGGTTTGGATTTGGTTCAAGAGACCCAGTACTTC.

This clonotype was detected a few times. The V call is TRBV20-1, the J call TRBJ1-5, with 7 nucleotides matching TRBD1. With 4 bases clipped from V and 5 bases from J, the junction kept 8 bases outside the gene matches. Germline CDR1 reads DFQATT; CDR2 reads SNEGSKA (reference sequence). This CDR3 has 14 amino acids. Here the CDR3 reads CSAIRTGDDQPQHF. In DNA, the CDR3 is TGCAGTGCTATTCGGACAGGTGATGATCAGCCCCAGCATTTT.

V and J are TRBV12-3 or TRBV12-4 and TRBJ2-7; a possible D gene is TRBD1 (6 bases). The CDR3 has 14 amino acids. Trimming shortened V by 6 bases and J by 5 bases, and 17 bases separated the two germline ends. CDR3 in DNA: TGTGCCAGCAGCAAGACAGGTCGGCTAGACGAGCAGTACTTC. It translates to CASSKTGRLDEQYF.

There are a few counts of this clonotype. Sequence at one end of the junction differs from germline and may be a read error. The V and J genes are TRBV11-2 and TRBJ2-1, with D perhaps assigned TRBD1 or TRBD2 (5 bases each). This CDR3 has 12 residues. Germline V lookup: CDR1 SGHAT, CDR2 FQNNGV. This chain's CDR3 is CASSLGRGIGIF. The CDR3 DNA reads TGTGCCAGCAGCTTAGGACGGGGCATAGGGATCTTC.

This clonotype was counted at least ten times. The CDR3 DNA follows: TGCAGCGTTGAATCTATGGCGGATAGCACAGATACGCAGTATTTT. This translates into CSVESMADSTDTQYF. This rearrangement joins TRBV29-1 to TRBJ2-3; no clear D gene. This CDR3 comprises 15 residues. V was cut by 2 bases and J by 0 bases, with 12 bases left in between. The germline CDR1 and CDR2 sequences are SQVTM and ANQGSEA.

In this sample, this clonotype turned up a few times. The chain couples TRBV20-1 to TRBJ2-3; TRBD1 matches at 7 bases. J gave up 2 bases and V 5 bases, and 4 bases lay outside the gene matches. In germline, CDR1 is DFQATT, CDR2 SNEGSKA (reference sequence). The CDR3 is 13 residues long. CDR3 in DNA: TGCAGTGCTTGGGACAGAGACACAGATACGCAGTATTTT. Residues: CSAWDRDTDTQYF.

The J gene is TRBJ2-1, the V gene TRBV5-1; TRBD1 matches 7 bases. Trimming at V came to 1 base and at J to 6 bases, leaving 10 bases not matched to a gene. This CDR3 is built from 16 residues. In germline, CDR1 is SGHRS, CDR2 YFSETQ. The DNA of the CDR3 is TGCGCCAGCAGCTTGAGCCCCGGACAGGTAGTCAATGAGCAGTTCTTC. It encodes CASSLSPGQVVNEQFF.

The rearrangement joins TRBV3-1 to TRBJ1-3; D is undetermined. Between the trimmed V and J ends, which lost 0 bases and 4 bases, there was a span of 13 bases. Germline V gene sequence: CDR1 LGHDT, CDR2 YNNKEL (reference sequence). There are 16 residues in the CDR3. CDR3 amino acids: CASSQDAAAGGNTIYF. Written as DNA, the CDR3 is TGTGCCAGCAGCCAAGATGCCGCTGCGGGAGGAAACACCATATATTTT.

This chain connects TRBV10-3 to TRBJ2-5, with a tentative D call TRBD2 (5 bases). This CDR3 comprises 13 residues. V lost 2 bases, J lost 5 bases, and 9 bases lay in between. In germline, CDR1 is ENHRY, CDR2 SYGVKD. CDR3 nucleotide sequence: TGTGCCATCAGTGAGCTAGCCCCTGAGACCCAGTACTTC. Amino acid sequence: CAISELAPETQYF.

The gene calls are TRBV7-9 and TRBJ2-2, with D possibly being TRBD2 (6 bases). This CDR3 comprises 15 residues. Germline CDR1 SEHNR, CDR2 FQNEAQ (reference sequence). V lost 5 bases, J lost 3 bases, and 13 bases lay in between. In DNA form, the CDR3 reads TGTGCCAGCAGCGCCCGGGGGTCCGACACCGGGGAGCTGTTTTTT. This sequence encodes CASSARGSDTGELFF.

This clonotype occurred a few times. This chain uses TRBV13 with TRBJ2-7; no reliable D call. Germline lookup yields CDR1 PRHDT and CDR2 FYEKMQ (reference sequence). The CDR3 loop spans 13 amino acids. V lost 4 bases, J lost 2 bases, and 9 bases lay in between. CDR3 in DNA: TGTGCCAGCAGCTCCGACCCTACCTACGAGCAGTACTTC. This sequence encodes CASSSDPTYEQYF.

This clonotype was observed a few times. The rearrangement uses TRBV4-2 and TRBJ1-5, with TRBD1 identical over 8 bases. The V gene's germline CDR1 is LGHNA and CDR2 YNFKEQ. The CDR3 covers 17 residues. The ends lost 3 bases at V and 5 bases at J; junction bases unmatched: 12. CDR3 sequence (DNA): TGTGCCAGCAGCCACTACACTCCGGGACAGGATGATCAGCCCCAGCATTTT. Its protein is CASSHYTPGQDDQPQHF.

This clonotype was seen a handful of times. This sequence may be a read error, since a much larger clone differs from it by one base. V usage is TRBV29-1 and J usage is TRBJ2-1; the match to TRBD1 covers 8 bases. This CDR3 is 13 amino acids long. In germline, CDR1 is SQVTM, CDR2 ANQGSEA. The CDR3 coding sequence is TGCAGCGTTGACTACAGGGGGTGGAATGAGCAGATCTTC. Protein sequence: CSVDYRGWNEQIF.

This clonotype was counted only a few times. The V gene is TRBV9, the J gene TRBJ2-7, with D possibly being TRBD1 (9 bases). Deletions cut 3 bases from V and 2 bases from J, with 18 bases between. The germline V gene has CDR1 SGDLS and CDR2 YYNGEE. This CDR3 comprises 16 residues. The CDR3 nucleotides read TGTGCCAGCAGCGCGGGGGGGGACAGGGAGGCCTACGAGCAGTACTTC. Residues: CASSAGGDREAYEQYF.

The rearrangement links TRBV5-1 to TRBJ2-7; 7 positions match TRBD1. This CDR3 has 14 residues. Germline V gene sequence: CDR1 SGHRS, CDR2 YFSETQ. Trimming at V came to 6 bases and at J to 2 bases, leaving 8 bases not matched to a gene. The CDR3 is CASNPGGPTYEQYF. The CDR3 DNA is TGCGCCAGCAACCCAGGGGGACCTACCTACGAGCAGTACTTC.

This clonotype was seen a single time. The V call is TRBV6-1, the J call TRBJ1-5; D gene unclear. Per germline, CDR1 MNHNS and CDR2 SASEGT. V lost 2 bases, J lost 6 bases, and 11 bases lay in between. The CDR3 has 14 amino acids. CDR3 in amino acids: CASSETRLGQPQHF. The CDR3 DNA reads TGTGCCAGCAGTGAAACCAGATTGGGTCAGCCCCAGCATTTT.

CDR3 sequence: CATSDPTGGTNEKLFF. The CDR3, as DNA: TGTGCCACCAGTGACCCGACCGGCGGTACTAATGAAAAACTGTTTTTT. This sequence joins TRBV24-1 and TRBJ1-4; D ambiguous. The germline V gene has CDR1 KGHDR and CDR2 SFDVKD. The CDR3 spans 16 residues. Trimming cost V 4 bases and J 2 bases, with 13 bases left between them.

The rearrangement links TRBV7-3 to TRBJ2-3; weak D call: TRBD2 (5 bases). This CDR3 has 13 amino acids. The V end lost 2 bases, the J end lost 6 bases, and 9 bases lay between the germline ends. Per germline, CDR1 SGHTA and CDR2 FQGTGA. CDR3 loop: CASSLAWEDTQYF. The CDR3 nucleotides are TGTGCCAGCAGCTTAGCCTGGGAGGATACGCAGTATTTT.

This clonotype was observed a handful of times. This chain uses TRBV18 with TRBJ1-1; D not certain. CDR1 and CDR2 from the germline V gene are KGHSH and LQKENI. Between the trimmed V and J ends, which lost 0 bases and 2 bases, there was a span of 7 bases. This CDR3 is 14 amino acids long. CDR3 DNA: TGTGCCAGCTCACCACCAGCGTCTAACACTGAAGCTTTCTTT. Translating it yields CASSPPASNTEAFF. The whole variable domain, remainder taken from reference TRBV18 and TRBJ1-1, is NAGVMQNPRHLVRRRGQEARLRCSPMKGHSHVYWYRQLPEEGLKFMVYLQKENIIDESGMPKERFSAEFPKEGPSILRIQQVVRGDSAAYFCASSPPASNTEAFFGQGTRLTVV.

This clonotype was detected a few times. This chain links TRBV7-9 with TRBJ1-2; TRBD1 aligns across 8 bases. The germline CDR1 and CDR2 sequences are SEHNR and FQNEAQ (reference sequence). This CDR3 spans 14 amino acids. The V and J ends lost 4 bases and 7 bases, in that order; junction bases with no gene match: 8. DNA of the CDR3: TGTGCCAGCAGCTCACAGGGGGATGTCTCTGGCTACACCTTC. Amino acid sequence: CASSSQGDVSGYTF.

This clonotype came up a few times. V usage is TRBV4-2 and J usage is TRBJ2-7, with unresolved D. This CDR3 spans 13 amino acids. CDR1 and CDR2 (germline): LGHNA, YNFKEQ. Trimming cost V 0 bases and J 6 bases, with 9 bases left between them. For the CDR3, the DNA is TGTGCCAGCAGCCAAGATACCGCGACCGAGCAGTACTTC. Translating gives CASSQDTATEQYF.

The chain is built from TRBV6-5 and TRBJ1-1; D is perhaps TRBD1 (6 bases). Germline CDR1 and CDR2: MNHEY and SVGAGI. This CDR3 region has 15 residues. The V end lost 0 bases, the J end lost 3 bases, and 11 bases lay between the germline ends. This CDR3 reads CASSYSYREDTEAFF. In nucleotides, the CDR3 is TGTGCCAGCAGTTACTCGTACAGGGAGGACACTGAAGCTTTCTTT.